This TCR beta chain was captured by sequencing in a study of blood T cells in healthy people across ages. A note on this clonotype: No antigen is known for it.

Germline CDR1 is DFQATT and CDR2 is SNEGSKA (reference sequence). The CDR3 is made up of 18 amino acids. V gave up 1 base and J gave up 2 bases, with 21 bases separating them. Study-level results: The CMV status of each donor remained undetermined, and this could have confounded shifts in expanded clonotypes.

A second PCR of about 6 to 12 cycles used a sample-barcoded 5' primer and a J-beta primer mix. At least 3 million CDR3-containing paired-end reads were obtained per sample. TCRdb called the 5' RACE reads again in MiXCR, with one record for every CDR3 protein. The table shows around 900,000 distinct CDR3 sequences, with about 30% occurring only once. The sequenced material came from blood. The genes are TRBV20-1 and TRBJ1-5; TRBD1 might be the D (5 bases). This TCR was sampled from a woman of 80 years or more in good health. As DNA, the CDR3 is TGCAGTGCTAGAGTCGTCCGGGGGTCCGTTCATGGCAATCAGCCCCAGCATTTT. This translates into CSARVVRGSVHGNQPQHF.